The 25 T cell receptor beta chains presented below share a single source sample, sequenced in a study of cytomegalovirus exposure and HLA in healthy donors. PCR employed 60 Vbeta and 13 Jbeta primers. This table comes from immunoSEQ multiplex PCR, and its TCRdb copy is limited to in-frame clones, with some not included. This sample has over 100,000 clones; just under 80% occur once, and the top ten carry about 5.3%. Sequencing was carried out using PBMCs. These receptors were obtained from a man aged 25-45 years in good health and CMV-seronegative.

The CDR3 sequence: CATSRDRDRGHGYTF. CDR3 DNA: TGTGCCACCAGCAGAGATCGGGACAGGGGGCATGGCTACACCTTC. This chain joins TRBV15 and TRBJ1-2; 12 bases are a match to TRBD1. This CDR3 spans 15 amino acids. With 0 bases clipped from V and 6 bases from J, the junction kept 2 bases outside the gene matches. Per germline, CDR1 LNHNV and CDR2 YYDKDF (reference sequence).

The CDR3 region is CASSDPSSLREEQYF. The CDR3 region has the DNA TGTGCCAGCAGTGATCCCTCCAGCCTCCGGGAGGAGCAGTACTTC. The rearrangement links TRBV25-1 to TRBJ2-7; D possibly corresponds to TRBD2 (6 bases). The CDR3 runs 15 residues. V lost 3 bases and J lost 7, with 19 bases in between. The germline CDR1 and CDR2 sequences are MGHDK and SYGVNS.

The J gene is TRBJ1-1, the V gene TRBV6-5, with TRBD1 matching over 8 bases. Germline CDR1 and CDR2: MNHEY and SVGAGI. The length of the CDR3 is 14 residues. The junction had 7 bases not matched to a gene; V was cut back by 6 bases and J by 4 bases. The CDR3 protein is CASRTGGWRTEAFF. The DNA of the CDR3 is TGTGCCAGCAGAACAGGGGGGTGGCGCACTGAAGCTTTCTTT.

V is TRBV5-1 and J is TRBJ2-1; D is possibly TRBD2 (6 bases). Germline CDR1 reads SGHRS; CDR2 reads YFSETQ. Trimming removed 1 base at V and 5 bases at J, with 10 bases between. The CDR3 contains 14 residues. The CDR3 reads CASSLRGENNEQFF. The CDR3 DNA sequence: TGCGCCAGCAGCTTGCGCGGGGAAAACAATGAGCAGTTCTTC.

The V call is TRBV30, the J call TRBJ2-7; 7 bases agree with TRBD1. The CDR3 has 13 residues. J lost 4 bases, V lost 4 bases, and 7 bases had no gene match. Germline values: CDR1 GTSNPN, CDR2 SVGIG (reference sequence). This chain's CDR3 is CAWTGTASYEQYF. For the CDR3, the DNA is TGTGCCTGGACCGGGACAGCTTCTTACGAGCAGTACTTC.

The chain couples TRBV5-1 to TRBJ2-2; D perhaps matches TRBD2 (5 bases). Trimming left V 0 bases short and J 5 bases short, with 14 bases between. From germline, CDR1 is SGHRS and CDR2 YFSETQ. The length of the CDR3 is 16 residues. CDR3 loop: CASSLGNGEQTGELFF. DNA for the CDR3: TGCGCCAGCAGCTTGGGTAATGGGGAGCAGACCGGGGAGCTGTTTTTT.

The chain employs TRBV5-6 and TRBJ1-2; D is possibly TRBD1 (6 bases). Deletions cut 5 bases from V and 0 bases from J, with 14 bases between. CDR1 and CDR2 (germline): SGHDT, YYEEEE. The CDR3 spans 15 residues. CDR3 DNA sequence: TGTGCCAGCAGGACCTCCGGGACACCTAACTATGGCTACACCTTC. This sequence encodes CASRTSGTPNYGYTF.

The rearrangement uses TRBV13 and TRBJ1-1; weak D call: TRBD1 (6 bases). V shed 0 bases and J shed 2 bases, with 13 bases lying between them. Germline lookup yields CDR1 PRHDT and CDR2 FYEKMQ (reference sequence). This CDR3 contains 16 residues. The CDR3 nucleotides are TGTGCCAGCAGCTTAGGGGAAGGGACATTTAACACTGAAGCTTTCTTT. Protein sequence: CASSLGEGTFNTEAFF. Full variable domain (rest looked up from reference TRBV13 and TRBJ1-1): AAGVIQSPRHLIKEKRETATLKCYPIPRHDTVYWYQQGPGQDPQFLISFYEKMQSDKGSIPDRFSAQQFSDYHSELNMSSLELGDSALYFCASSLGEGTFNTEAFFGQGTRLTVV.

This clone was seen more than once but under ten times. The CDR3 sequence: CAISEGDRAAYEQYF. CDR3 nucleotide sequence: TGTGCCATCAGTGAGGGGGACAGGGCGGCCTACGAGCAGTACTTC. The gene calls are TRBV10-3 and TRBJ2-7; 9 bases align to TRBD1. The CDR3 has 15 amino acids. In germline, CDR1 is ENHRY, CDR2 SYGVKD. V trimming: 2 bases; J trimming: 2 bases; junction bases outside the gene matches: 4.

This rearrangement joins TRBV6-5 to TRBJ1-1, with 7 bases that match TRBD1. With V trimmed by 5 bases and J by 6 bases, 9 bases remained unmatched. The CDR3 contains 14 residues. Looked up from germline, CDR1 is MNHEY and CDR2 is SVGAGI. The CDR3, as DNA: TGTGCCAGCAGTGAGACAGGGTTTAGTGCTGAAGCTTTCTTT. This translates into CASSETGFSAEAFF.

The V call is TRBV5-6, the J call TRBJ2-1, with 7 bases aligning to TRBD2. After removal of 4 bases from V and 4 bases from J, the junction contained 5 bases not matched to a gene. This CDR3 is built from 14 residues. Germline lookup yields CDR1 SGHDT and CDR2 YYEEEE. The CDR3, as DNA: TGTGCCAGCAGCCCTCGACTAGCTTACAATGAGCAGTTCTTC. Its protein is CASSPRLAYNEQFF.

The CDR3, as DNA: TGCGCCAGCAGCTTTAGCCAGCCCACAGATACGCAGTATTTT. Its translation: CASSFSQPTDTQYF. This chain joins TRBV5-1 and TRBJ2-3; unclear D gene. Trimming left V 2 bases short and J 2 bases short, with 9 bases between. There are 14 residues in the CDR3. Germline CDR1 SGHRS, CDR2 YFSETQ.

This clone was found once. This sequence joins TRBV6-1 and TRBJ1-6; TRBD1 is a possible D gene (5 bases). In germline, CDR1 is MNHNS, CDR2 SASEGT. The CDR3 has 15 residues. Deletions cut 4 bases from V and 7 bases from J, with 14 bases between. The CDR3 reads CASSGMGTINSPLHF. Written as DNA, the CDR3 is TGTGCCAGCAGTGGAATGGGGACTATCAATTCACCCCTCCACTTT.

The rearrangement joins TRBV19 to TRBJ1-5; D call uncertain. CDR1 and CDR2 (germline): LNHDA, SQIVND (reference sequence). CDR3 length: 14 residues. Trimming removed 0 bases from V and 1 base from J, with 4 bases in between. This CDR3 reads CASSIEGSNQPQHF. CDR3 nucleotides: TGTGCCAGTAGTATAGAGGGCAGCAATCAGCCCCAGCATTTT.

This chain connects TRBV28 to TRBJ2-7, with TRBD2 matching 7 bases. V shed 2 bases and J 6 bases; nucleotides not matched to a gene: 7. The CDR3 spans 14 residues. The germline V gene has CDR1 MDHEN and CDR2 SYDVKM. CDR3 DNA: TGTGCCAGCAGTTTAGGACTAGTCCTCAGCGAGCAGTACTTC. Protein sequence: CASSLGLVLSEQYF.

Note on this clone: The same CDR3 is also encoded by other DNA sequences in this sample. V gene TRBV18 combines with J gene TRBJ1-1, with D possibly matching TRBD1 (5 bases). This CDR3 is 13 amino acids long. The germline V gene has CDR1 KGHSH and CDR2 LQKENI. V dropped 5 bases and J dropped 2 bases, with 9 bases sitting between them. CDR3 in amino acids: CASSTDRNTEAFF. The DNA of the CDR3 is TGTGCCAGCTCAACTGACAGAAACACTGAAGCTTTCTTT.

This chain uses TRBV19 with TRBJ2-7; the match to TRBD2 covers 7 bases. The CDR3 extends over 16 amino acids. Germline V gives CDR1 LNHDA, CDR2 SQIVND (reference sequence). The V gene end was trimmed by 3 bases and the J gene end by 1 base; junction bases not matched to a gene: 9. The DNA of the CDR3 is TGTGCCAGTAGTATGACGGGCGGGAGAGTATCCTACGAGCAGTACTTC. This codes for CASSMTGGRVSYEQYF. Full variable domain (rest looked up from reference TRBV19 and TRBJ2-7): DGGITQSPKYLFRKEGQNVTLSCEQNLNHDAMYWYRQDPGQGLRLIYYSQIVNDFQKGDIAEGYSVSREKKESFPLTVTSAQKNPTAFYLCASSMTGGRVSYEQYFGPGTRLTVT.

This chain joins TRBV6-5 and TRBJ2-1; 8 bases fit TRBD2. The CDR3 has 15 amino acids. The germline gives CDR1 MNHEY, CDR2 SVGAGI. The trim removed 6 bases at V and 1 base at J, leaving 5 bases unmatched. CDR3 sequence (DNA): TGTGCCAGCAGCCGGGGGGGTAGTTCCTACAATGAGCAGTTCTTC. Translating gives CASSRGGSSYNEQFF.

The CDR3 is CASSRAGQGVKNIQYF. CDR3 sequence (DNA): TGTGCCAGCAGTCGAGCGGGACAGGGGGTCAAAAACATTCAGTACTTC. This rearrangement joins TRBV28 to TRBJ2-4, with 11 nucleotides matching TRBD1. CDR1 is MDHEN, CDR2 SYDVKM, per germline. The CDR3 loop spans 16 amino acids. With 5 bases clipped from V and 3 bases from J, the junction kept 6 bases outside the gene matches. Using reference TRBV28 and TRBJ2-4 for the parts outside the CDR3, the full variable domain is DVKVTQSSRYLVKRTGEKVFLECVQDMDHENMFWYRQDPGLGLRLIYFSYDVKMKEKGDIPEGYSVSREKKERFSLILESASTNQTSMYLCASSRAGQGVKNIQYFGAGTRLSVL.

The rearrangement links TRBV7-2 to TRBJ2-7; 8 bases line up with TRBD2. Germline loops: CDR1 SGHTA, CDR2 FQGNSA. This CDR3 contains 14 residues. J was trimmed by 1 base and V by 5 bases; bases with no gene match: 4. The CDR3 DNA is TGTGCCAGCAGCCCACGGGGGGGGTCCTACGAGCAGTACTTC. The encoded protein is CASSPRGGSYEQYF. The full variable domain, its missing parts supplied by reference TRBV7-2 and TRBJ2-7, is GAGVSQSPSNKVTEKGKDVELRCDPISGHTALYWYRQSLGQGLEFLIYFQGNSAPDKSGLPSDRFSAERTGGSVSTLTIQRTQQEDSAVYLCASSPRGGSYEQYFGPGTRLTVT.

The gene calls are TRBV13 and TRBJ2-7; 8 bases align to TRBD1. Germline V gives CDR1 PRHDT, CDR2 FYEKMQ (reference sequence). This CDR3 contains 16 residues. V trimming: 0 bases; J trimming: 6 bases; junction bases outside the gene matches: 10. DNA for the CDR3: TGTGCCAGCAGCTTAGGTAGAGGCAGGGGGCGGTCCGAGCAGTACTTC. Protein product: CASSLGRGRGRSEQYF.

The CDR3 is CSVAGLRETQYF. CDR3 DNA: TGCAGCGTTGCAGGGTTGAGGGAGACCCAGTACTTC. V usage is TRBV29-1 and J usage is TRBJ2-5; the D gene is possibly TRBD1 (5 bases). CDR1 and CDR2 from the germline V gene are SQVTM and ANQGSEA. The CDR3 loop spans 12 amino acids. V lost 4 bases and J 5 bases, leaving 11 bases between the germline ends.

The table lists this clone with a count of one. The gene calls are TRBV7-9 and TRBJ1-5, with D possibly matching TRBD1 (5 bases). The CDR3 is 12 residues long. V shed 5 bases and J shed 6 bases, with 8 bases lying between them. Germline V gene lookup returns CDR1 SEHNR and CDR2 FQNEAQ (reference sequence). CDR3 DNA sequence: TGTGCCAGCAGCCAAGGGGTTCAGCCCCAGCATTTT. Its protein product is CASSQGVQPQHF.

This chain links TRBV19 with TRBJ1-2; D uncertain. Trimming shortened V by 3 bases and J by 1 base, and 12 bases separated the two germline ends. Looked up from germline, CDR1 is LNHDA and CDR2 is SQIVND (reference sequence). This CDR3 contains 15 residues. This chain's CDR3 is CASSISPGLNYGYTF. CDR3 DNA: TGTGCCAGTAGTATCTCTCCAGGTCTTAACTATGGCTACACCTTC.

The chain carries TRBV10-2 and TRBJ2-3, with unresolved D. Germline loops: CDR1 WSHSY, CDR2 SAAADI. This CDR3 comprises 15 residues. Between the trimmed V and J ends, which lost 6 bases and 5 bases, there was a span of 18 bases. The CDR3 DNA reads TGCGCCAGCAGACCTTCAGCCTCCAGAGGAGATACGCAGTATTTT. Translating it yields CASRPSASRGDTQYF.